These 8 T cell receptor beta chains share one sample of origin, sequenced in a study of T cells after yellow fever vaccination. TCRdb fed the 5' RACE reads into MiXCR, producing one record per CDR3 protein. In the table there are some 400,000 distinct CDR3 sequences, 6.2% of which are singletons. The sample consisted of PBMCs, taken 5 days after the yellow fever booster vaccination. Every receptor here comes from a man between 25 and 39 years old who received the YFV17D yellow fever vaccine.

The gene calls are TRBV19 and TRBJ2-6; 7 bases agree with TRBD1. The trim removed 6 bases at V and 0 bases at J, leaving 8 bases unmatched. Germline V gene sequence: CDR1 LNHDA, CDR2 SQIVND (reference sequence). The CDR3 totals 17 residues. In DNA form, the CDR3 reads TGTGCCAGTAGCGCCGGGACAGACAACTCTGGGGCCAACGTCCTGACTTTC. Protein: CASSAGTDNSGANVLTF. Together with reference TRBV19 and TRBJ2-6, the CDR3 gives the full variable domain: DGGITQSPKYLFRKEGQNVTLSCEQNLNHDAMYWYRQDPGQGLRLIYYSQIVNDFQKGDIAEGYSVSREKKESFPLTVTSAQKNPTAFYLCASSAGTDNSGANVLTFGAGSRLTVL.

The V gene is TRBV7-9, the J gene TRBJ2-2; 8 nucleotides agree with TRBD2. The V segment lost 8 bases and the J segment 7 bases; nucleotides outside the gene matches: 15. There are 16 residues in the CDR3. CDR1 SEHNR and CDR2 FQNEAQ come from the germline V gene (reference sequence). DNA of the CDR3: TGTGCCAGCCCCCTATTGAGCGGGAGAACTGGCGGGGAGCTGTTTTTT. The encoded protein is CASPLLSGRTGGELFF.

This clonotype was seen only a few times. V gene TRBV5-6 combines with J gene TRBJ2-7, with no clear D. Germline lookup yields CDR1 SGHDT and CDR2 YYEEEE. This CDR3 is built from 15 residues. The V end was cut by 1 base, the J end by 0 bases, with 11 bases between. CDR3 in amino acids: CASSLLSANSYEQYF. The CDR3 DNA follows: TGTGCCAGCAGCTTGTTGTCCGCAAACTCCTACGAGCAGTACTTC.

This clonotype showed up many times. V gene TRBV20-1 combines with J gene TRBJ2-5; D might be TRBD1 (6 bases). The length of the CDR3 is 11 residues. Trimming took 5 bases from V and 4 from J, leaving 8 bases between them. Looked up from germline, CDR1 is DFQATT and CDR2 is SNEGSKA (reference sequence). The CDR3 spells CSAVRGETQYF. The CDR3 bases are TGCAGTGCTGTCAGGGGAGAGACCCAGTACTTC.

This chain links TRBV7-6 with TRBJ1-5, with 7 bases aligning to TRBD1. The germline V gene has CDR1 SGHVS and CDR2 FNYEAQ. The CDR3 runs 15 residues. The ends lost 6 bases at V and 5 bases at J; junction bases unmatched: 10. CDR3 amino acids: CASSFPRDRDQPQHF. CDR3 coding DNA: TGTGCCAGCAGTTTCCCCCGGGACAGAGATCAGCCCCAGCATTTT.

J is TRBJ1-2 and V is TRBV20-1; maybe TRBD1 (6 bases). The length of the CDR3 is 13 residues. From germline, CDR1 is DFQATT and CDR2 SNEGSKA (reference sequence). Trimming stripped 5 bases from V and 4 bases from J, with 14 bases between. CDR3 sequence reads: CSAGSRGGYGYTF. The CDR3 bases are TGCAGTGCTGGGTCCAGGGGTGGCTATGGCTACACCTTC.

The chain carries TRBV20-1 and TRBJ2-7; D is tentatively TRBD1 or TRBD2 (6 bases each). Germline V lookup: CDR1 DFQATT, CDR2 SNEGSKA (reference sequence). The CDR3 length is 11 residues. Trimming left V 1 base short and J 7 bases short, with 8 bases between. CDR3 coding DNA: TGCAGTGCTAGAGGAGGGGGGGAGCAGTACTTC. Protein sequence: CSARGGGEQYF.

This clonotype has ten or more counts. This chain joins TRBV6-1 and TRBJ2-1, with D unclear. Trimming took off 6 bases at V and 7 bases at J, with 19 bases between the two ends. The CDR3 extends over 15 amino acids. Germline V gene data show CDR1 as MNHNS and CDR2 as SASEGT. CDR3 DNA sequence: TGTGCCAGCAGCGCGCTAGTTTCTTACGGGAATGAGCAGTTCTTC. This translates into CASSALVSYGNEQFF.